The 8 T cell receptor beta chains below all came from one sample that was sequenced in a study of blood T cell repertoires in COVID-19. Clones were read by immunoSEQ multiplex PCR, and TCRdb kept only the in-frame ones, dropping some. This sample has 100,000 to 150,000 clones, with 85% to 90% found just once. The material sequenced was peripheral blood. These receptors all come from a man aged 80 or over with active or convalescent COVID-19.

The chain employs TRBV6-5 and TRBJ1-2; tentative D call: TRBD1 (5 bases). Trimming removed 5 bases from V and 7 bases from J, with 14 bases in between. Germline-derived CDR1 and CDR2 are MNHEY and SVGAGI. The CDR3 is made up of 13 amino acids. The CDR3 protein is CASSQYVGGGYTF. CDR3 bases: TGTGCCAGCAGTCAATACGTCGGGGGTGGCTACACCTTC.

CDR3: CASSQDPREGWTYEQYF. CDR3 bases: TGTGCCAGCAGCCAAGATCCCCGGGAGGGCTGGACCTACGAGCAGTACTTC. The chain couples TRBV3-1 (or the pseudogene TRBV3-2) to TRBJ2-7; 8 bases line up with TRBD2. CDR3 length: 17 residues. The V gene's germline CDR1 is LGHDT and CDR2 YNNKEL (reference sequence). The V and J ends lost 0 bases and 2 bases, in that order; junction bases with no gene match: 9.

This clone was observed a single time. The sample has other DNA sequences that encode this CDR3 too. The CDR3 region is CASSVGQGAGNTIYF. In DNA, the CDR3 is TGTGCCAGCAGCGTAGGACAGGGGGCTGGAAACACCATATATTTT. V and J are TRBV9 and TRBJ1-3; 9 bases align to TRBD1. After removal of 0 bases from V and 2 bases from J, the junction contained 0 bases not matched to a gene. Germline CDR1 is SGDLS and CDR2 is YYNGEE. The CDR3 extends over 15 amino acids. The whole variable domain, remainder taken from reference TRBV9 and TRBJ1-3, is DSGVTQTPKHLITATGQRVTLRCSPRSGDLSVYWYQQSLDQGLQFLIQYYNGEERAKGNILERFSAQQFPDLHSELNLSSLELGDSALYFCASSVGQGAGNTIYFGEGSWLTVV.

Only a few counts were recorded for this clone. The V and J genes are TRBV24-1 and TRBJ2-1, with a possible D match to TRBD1 (6 bases). CDR3 length equals 17 residues. The germline CDR1 and CDR2 sequences are KGHDR and SFDVKD. V dropped 3 bases and J dropped 3 bases, with 17 bases sitting between them. The CDR3 sequence is CATSDQGRGHLYNEQFF. The CDR3 DNA sequence: TGTGCCACCAGTGATCAGGGCCGGGGACACCTCTACAATGAGCAGTTCTTC.

With respect to this clone: A junction end diverges from the germline sequence, so it may reflect a read error. The chain couples TRBV7-8 to TRBJ2-7, with D tentatively TRBD2 (6 bases). The germline CDR1 and CDR2 sequences are SGHVS and FQNEAQ. The CDR3 loop spans 14 amino acids. The CDR3 loop is CASSTGVGSRPSSF. CDR3 bases: TGTGCCAGCAGTACGGGGGTGGGTTCACGGCCAAGTTCATTC.

This chain links TRBV7-8 with TRBJ2-7; D is ambiguous. CDR1 and CDR2 from the germline V gene are SGHVS and FQNEAQ. V gave up 4 bases and J gave up 3 bases, with 10 bases separating them. There are 13 residues in the CDR3. In nucleotides, the CDR3 is TGTGCCAGCAGCTCAGGCCTTGTCTACGAGCAGTACTTC. Amino acid sequence: CASSSGLVYEQYF.

The chain recombines TRBV6-6 with TRBJ2-2, with 11 bases aligning to TRBD2. Germline values: CDR1 MNHNY, CDR2 SVGAGI (reference sequence). The CDR3 extends over 15 amino acids. Unmatched junction bases numbered 0, after V lost 0 bases and J lost 6 bases. CDR3 in amino acids: CASSYSSGRAGELFF. CDR3 bases: TGTGCCAGCAGTTACTCTAGCGGGAGGGCCGGGGAGCTGTTTTTT.

The rearrangement joins TRBV3-1 (or the pseudogene TRBV3-2) to TRBJ1-2; 7 nucleotides match TRBD1. After removal of 9 bases from V and 1 base from J, the junction contained 14 bases not matched to a gene. The CDR3 has 16 residues. Germline CDR1 and CDR2: LGHDT and YNNKEL (reference sequence). As DNA, the CDR3 is TGTGCCAGTAAGATCGGGACAGACTTTAATAACTATGGCTACACCTTC. Its protein is CASKIGTDFNNYGYTF.